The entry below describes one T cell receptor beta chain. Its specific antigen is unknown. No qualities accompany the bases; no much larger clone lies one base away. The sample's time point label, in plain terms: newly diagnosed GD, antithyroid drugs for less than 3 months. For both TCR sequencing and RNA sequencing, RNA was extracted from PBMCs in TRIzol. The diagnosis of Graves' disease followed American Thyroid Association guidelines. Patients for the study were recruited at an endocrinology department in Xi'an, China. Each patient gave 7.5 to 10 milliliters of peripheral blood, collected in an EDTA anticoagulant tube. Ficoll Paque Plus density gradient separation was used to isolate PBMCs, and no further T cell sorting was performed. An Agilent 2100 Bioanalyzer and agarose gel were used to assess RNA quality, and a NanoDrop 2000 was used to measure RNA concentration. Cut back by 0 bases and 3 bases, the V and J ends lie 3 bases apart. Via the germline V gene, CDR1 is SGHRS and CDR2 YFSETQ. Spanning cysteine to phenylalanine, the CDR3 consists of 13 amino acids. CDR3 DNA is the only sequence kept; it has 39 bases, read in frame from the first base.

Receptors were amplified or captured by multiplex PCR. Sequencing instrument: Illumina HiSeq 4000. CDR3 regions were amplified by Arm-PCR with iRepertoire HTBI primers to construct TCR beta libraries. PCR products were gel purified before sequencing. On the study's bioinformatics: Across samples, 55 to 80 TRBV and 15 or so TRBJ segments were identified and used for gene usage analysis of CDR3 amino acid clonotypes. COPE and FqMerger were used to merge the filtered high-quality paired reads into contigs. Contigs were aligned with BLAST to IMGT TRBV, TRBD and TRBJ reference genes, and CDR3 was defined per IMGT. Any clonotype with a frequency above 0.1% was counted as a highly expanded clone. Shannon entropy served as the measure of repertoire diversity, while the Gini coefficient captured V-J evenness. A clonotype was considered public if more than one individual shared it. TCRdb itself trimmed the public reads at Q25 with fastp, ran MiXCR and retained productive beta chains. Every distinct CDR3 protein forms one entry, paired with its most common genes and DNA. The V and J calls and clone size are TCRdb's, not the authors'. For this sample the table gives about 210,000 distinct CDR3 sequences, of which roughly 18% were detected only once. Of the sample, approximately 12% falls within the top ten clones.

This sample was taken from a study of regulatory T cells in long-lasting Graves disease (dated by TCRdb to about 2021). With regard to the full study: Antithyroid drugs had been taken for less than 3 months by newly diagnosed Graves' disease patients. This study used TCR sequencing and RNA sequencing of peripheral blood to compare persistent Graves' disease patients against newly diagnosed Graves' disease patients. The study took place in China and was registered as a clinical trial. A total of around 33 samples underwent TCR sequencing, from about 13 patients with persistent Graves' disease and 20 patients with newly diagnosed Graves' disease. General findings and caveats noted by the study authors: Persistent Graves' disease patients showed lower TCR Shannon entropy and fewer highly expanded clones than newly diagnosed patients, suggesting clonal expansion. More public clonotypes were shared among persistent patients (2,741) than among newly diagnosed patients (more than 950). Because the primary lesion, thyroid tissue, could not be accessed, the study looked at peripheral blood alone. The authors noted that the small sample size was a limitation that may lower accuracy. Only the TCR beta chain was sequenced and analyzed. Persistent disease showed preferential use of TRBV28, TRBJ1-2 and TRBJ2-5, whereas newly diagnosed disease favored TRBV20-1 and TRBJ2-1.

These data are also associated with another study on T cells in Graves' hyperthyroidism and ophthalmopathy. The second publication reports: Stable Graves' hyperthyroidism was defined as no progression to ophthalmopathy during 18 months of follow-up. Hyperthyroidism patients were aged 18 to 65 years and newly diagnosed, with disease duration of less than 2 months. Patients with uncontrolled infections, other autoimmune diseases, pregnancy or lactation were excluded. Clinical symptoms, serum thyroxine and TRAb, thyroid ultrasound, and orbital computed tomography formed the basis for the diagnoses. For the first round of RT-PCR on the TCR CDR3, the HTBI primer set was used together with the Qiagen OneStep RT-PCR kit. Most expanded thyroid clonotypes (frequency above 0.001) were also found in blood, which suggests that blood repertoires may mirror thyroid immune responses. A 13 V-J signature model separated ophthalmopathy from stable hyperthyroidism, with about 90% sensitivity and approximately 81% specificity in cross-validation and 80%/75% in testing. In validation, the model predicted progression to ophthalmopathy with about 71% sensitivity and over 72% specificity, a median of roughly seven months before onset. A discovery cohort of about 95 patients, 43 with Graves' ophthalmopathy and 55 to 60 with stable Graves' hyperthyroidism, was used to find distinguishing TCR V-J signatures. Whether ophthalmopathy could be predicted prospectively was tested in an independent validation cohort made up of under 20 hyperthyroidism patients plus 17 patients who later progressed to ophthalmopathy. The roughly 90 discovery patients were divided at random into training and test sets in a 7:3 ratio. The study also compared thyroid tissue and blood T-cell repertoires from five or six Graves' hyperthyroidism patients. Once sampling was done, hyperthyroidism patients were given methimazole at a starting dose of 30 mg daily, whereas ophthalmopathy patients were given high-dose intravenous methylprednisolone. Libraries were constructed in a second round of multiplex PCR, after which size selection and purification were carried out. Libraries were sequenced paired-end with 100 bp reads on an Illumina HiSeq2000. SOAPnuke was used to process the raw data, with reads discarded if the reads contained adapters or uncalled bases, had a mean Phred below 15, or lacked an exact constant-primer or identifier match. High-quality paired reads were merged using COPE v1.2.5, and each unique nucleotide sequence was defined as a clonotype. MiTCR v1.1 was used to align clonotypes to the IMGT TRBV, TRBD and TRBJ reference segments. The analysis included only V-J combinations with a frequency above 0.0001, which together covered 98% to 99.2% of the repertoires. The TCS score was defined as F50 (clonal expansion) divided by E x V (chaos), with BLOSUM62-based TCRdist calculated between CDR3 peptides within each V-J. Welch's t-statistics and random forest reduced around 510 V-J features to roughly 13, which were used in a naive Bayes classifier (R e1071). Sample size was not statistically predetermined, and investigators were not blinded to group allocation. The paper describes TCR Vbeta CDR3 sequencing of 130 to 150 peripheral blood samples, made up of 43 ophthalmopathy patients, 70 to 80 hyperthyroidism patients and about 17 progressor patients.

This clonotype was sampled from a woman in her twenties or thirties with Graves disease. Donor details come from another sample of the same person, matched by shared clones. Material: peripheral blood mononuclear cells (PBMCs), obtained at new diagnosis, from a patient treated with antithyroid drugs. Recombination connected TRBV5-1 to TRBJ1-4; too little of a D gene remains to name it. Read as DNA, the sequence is TGCGCCAGCAGCTTGGTTCCTAATGAAAAACTGTTTTTT. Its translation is CASSLVPNEKLFF.